This record concerns one T cell receptor beta chain sequence. The specificity of this receptor is unknown. Per-nucleotide qualities are absent, and no much larger clonotype sits a single base away. These data are taken from a study of technical replicates of blood from several donors (dated by TCRdb to the late 2010s). Preparation of the library involved the immunoSEQ multiplex PCR assay. TCRdb took over this immuneACCESS table, retaining in-frame rearrangements with V and J assigned. Such tables are incomplete; in checked studies, under half of the missing clones stem from an unresolved V gene, and the remainder is unexplained. This sample is represented by over 75,000 clones; 95% to 98% of them were singletons. The ten largest clones add up to more than 0.15% of the sample. V has 4 bases trimmed and J has 0 bases trimmed; junction bases matching no gene number 3. From its cysteine to its phenylalanine, the CDR3 spans 15 amino acids. Here the CDR3 DNA is all that survives: 45 bases in frame from base 1. CDR1 and CDR2 are read off the germline V gene as MNHNS and SASEGT.

Sequencing used T cells isolated from PBMCs. This receptor was obtained from a human donor in good health. This sequence uses TRBV6-1 and TRBJ2-7; 10 middle bases align to TRBD2. Here is the DNA: TGTGCCAGCAGTGGAAGCGGGAGGGCCTCCTACGAGCAGTACTTC. The translation is CASSGSGRASYEQYF.